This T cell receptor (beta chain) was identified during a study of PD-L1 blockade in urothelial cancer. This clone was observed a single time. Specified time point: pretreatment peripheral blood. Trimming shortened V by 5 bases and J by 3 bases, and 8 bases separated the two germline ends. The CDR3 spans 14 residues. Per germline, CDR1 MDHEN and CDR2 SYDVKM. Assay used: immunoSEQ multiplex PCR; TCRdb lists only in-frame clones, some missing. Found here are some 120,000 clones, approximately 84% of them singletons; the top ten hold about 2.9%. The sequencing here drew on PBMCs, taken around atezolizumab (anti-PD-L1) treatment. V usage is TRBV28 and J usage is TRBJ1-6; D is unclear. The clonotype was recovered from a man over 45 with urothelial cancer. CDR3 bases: TGTGCCAGCAGTCTAAATGTCTATAATTCACCCCTCCACTTT. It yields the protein CASSLNVYNSPLHF.